This T cell receptor (beta chain) came from a study of a mutant IDH1 vaccine in newly diagnosed glioma. Study as a whole: The study started vaccination 4-6 weeks after radiotherapy alone, or with temozolomide cycles. Antecedent treatment encompassed radiotherapy, temozolomide, or their combination; the majority received both.

Libraries were prepared by immunoSEQ multiplex PCR; TCRdb keeps only in-frame clonotypes and omits some of them. The sample lists 50,000 to 70,000 clones, roughly 68% occurring once. Time point: week 35, safety follow-up. Vaccine doses each comprised 300 ug of mutant IDH1 20-mer peptide, with topical imiquimod. Vaccination of patients was performed eight times, in weeks 1, 3, 5, 7, 11, 15, 19 and 23. CDR1 and CDR2 from the germline V gene are LNHDA and SQIVND (reference sequence). This CDR3 region has 15 residues. V shed 3 bases, J shed 0 bases, and the junction held 2 bases outside the gene matches. General study results and limits: Patients showed vaccine-induced immune responses at a rate of roughly 93%.

Regarding this clone: Its antigen is still unknown.

The V call is TRBV19, the J call TRBJ1-5; 7 positions match TRBD1. Sequenced here: PBMCs, sampled from a glioma patient whose treatment included an IDH1 peptide vaccine. The clonotype was recovered from a middle-aged man with glioma. The CDR3 DNA is TGTGCCAGTAGTATGGGACAGTTTAGCAATCAGCCCCAGCATTTT. This sequence encodes CASSMGQFSNQPQHF.